The rows below give T cell receptor beta chains drawn from one sample of a study of human T cells and chemical hapten exposure. TCRdb used MiXCR to reprocess the RACE reads, holding one entry per CDR3 protein. The sample gives around 92,000 distinct CDR3 sequences, 11% of which show up once; 2.5% to 4% is in the top ten. The source material was whole blood, sampled in connection with sensitization to the hapten diphenylcyclopropenone (DPC). The receptor source for this set is a woman in her sixties or seventies with alopecia areata. Some clones in this sample may be carry-over from other donors' samples. CDR3s include the opening cysteine and the closing phenylalanine or tryptophan. The D gene is left open where the match is weak. Expanded clones are given a class, and other clones once, few, many or no size at all.

>TRBV3-1|few|NA|TRBJ2-2
TGTGCCAGCAGCCCTACGAACACCGGGGAGCTGTTTTTT
CASSPTNTGELFF
>TRBV29-1|NA|NA|TRBJ2-2
TGCAGCGTTACAGGGATCACCGGGGAGCTGTTTTTT
CSVTGITGELFF
>TRBV10-3|many|NA|TRBJ2-2
TGTGCCATCAGTGAGTGGATGGCATCCGGGGAGCTGTTTTTT
CAISEWMASGELFF
>TRBV19|few|TRBD1|TRBJ2-2
TGTGCCAGTAGTAACATACAGGGGCCGAACACCGGGGAGCTGTTTTTT
CASSNIQGPNTGELFF
>TRBV7-9|many|NA|TRBJ1-1
TGTGCCAGCAGCTTAGGACGGAACCCCGGGGACACTGAAGCTTTCTTT
CASSLGRNPGDTEAFF
>TRBV7-9|many|TRBD1|TRBJ2-7
TGTGCCAGCAGCTTACGGGGACAGGGCAGTCCCTACGAGCAGTACTTC
CASSLRGQGSPYEQYF
>TRBV24-1|once|NA|TRBJ2-5
TGTGCCACCAGTGAGTCGGGGAACCAAGAGACCCAGTACTTC
CATSESGNQETQYF
>TRBV24-1|few|TRBD2|TRBJ2-3
TGTGCCACCAGTGATGCCAGCGCTAGCGGAACTACGCAGTATTTT
CATSDASASGTTQYF
>TRBV4-1|NA|TRBD2|TRBJ2-1
TGCGCCAGCAGCCCTAAAGCCCCGGGACTAGCGGACAAACAGTTCTTC
CASSPKAPGLADKQFF
>TRBV5-1|many|NA|TRBJ2-7
TGCGCCAGCAGCTTGGCTCAGGGCCTCTACGAGCAGTACTTC
CASSLAQGLYEQYF
>TRBV7-9|many|NA|TRBJ1-6
TGTGCCAGCAGCTATACCCTCCAGCACGGGAATTCACCCCTCCACTTT
CASSYTLQHGNSPLHF
>TRBV20-1|many|NA|TRBJ2-7
TGCAGTGCCCAAGCACCCCAGGGGGGCTCCTACGAGCAGTACTTC
CSAQAPQGGSYEQYF
>TRBV6-5|NA|NA|TRBJ1-2
TGTGCCAGCAGTCCCCCCGGCAGGTCTAACTATGGCTACACCTTC
CASSPPGRSNYGYTF
>TRBV9|few|NA|TRBJ1-3
TGTGCCAGCAGCATCGACACCTCTGGAAACACCATATATTTT
CASSIDTSGNTIYF
>TRBV5-1|few|NA|TRBJ2-5
TGCGCCAGCAGCCCATCGACAGCCCGTGAGACCCAGTACTTC
CASSPSTARETQYF
>TRBV12-5|NA|NA|TRBJ2-1
TGTGCTAGTGGTCCGAGAGGGGTGAGGAATGAGCAGTTCTTC
CASGPRGVRNEQFF
>TRBV7-6|NA|NA|TRBJ2-5
TGTGCCAGCAGCCGAGTTCAGGGGACCCAGTACTTC
CASSRVQGTQYF
>TRBV2|many|TRBD1|TRBJ1-5
TGTGCCAGCAGTGAAGCAGGACAGGGCGGTCAGCCCCAGCATTTT
CASSEAGQGGQPQHF
>TRBV29-1|few|NA|TRBJ2-3
TGCAGCGTTGTCCCAGGCCGCCAGTATTTT
CSVVPGRQYF
>TRBV2|many|TRBD2|TRBJ2-7
TGTGCCAGCAGGAGTAGCGGGGGTGCTTACGAGCAGTACTTC
CASRSSGGAYEQYF
>TRBV19|few|NA|TRBJ2-7
TGTGCCAGTAGTACCCCGGGACTCACCTACGAGCAGTACTTC
CASSTPGLTYEQYF
>TRBV18|few|NA|TRBJ1-5
TGTGCCAGCTCACCCCCAGGGTCTGAGGGTCAGCCCCAGCATTTT
CASSPPGSEGQPQHF
>TRBV5-1|NA|NA|TRBJ2-5
TGCGCCAGCACCGACAGACAAGAGACCCAGTACTTC
CASTDRQETQYF
>TRBV7-2|many|TRBD1|TRBJ1-6
TGTGCCAGCAGCCTTCGGACAGGGAATTCACCCCTCCACTTT
CASSLRTGNSPLHF
>TRBV18|many|NA|TRBJ1-1
TGTGCCAGCTCACCGAGGACAGCCACTGGGGACACTGAAGCTTTCTTT
CASSPRTATGDTEAFF
>TRBV13|many|NA|TRBJ2-3
TGTGCCAGCAGCTTACGGGTTCGGGAAGTGGGGACAGATACGCAGTATTTT
CASSLRVREVGTDTQYF
>TRBV6-6|NA|NA|TRBJ1-5
TGTGCCAGCAGTTCGGGGAAGAGCAATCAGCCCCAGCATTTT
CASSSGKSNQPQHF
>TRBV6-6|NA|NA|TRBJ1-5
TGTGCCAGCAGTCCAAACCGAGTCTGGGGCAATCAGCCCCAGCATTTT
CASSPNRVWGNQPQHF
>TRBV5-1|NA|NA|TRBJ2-3
TGCGCCAGCAGCCTACCGGAGGGGGTAGTCAGAGATACGCAGTATTTT
CASSLPEGVVRDTQYF
>TRBV12-3/TRBV12-4|NA|TRBD1|TRBJ1-5
TGTGCCAGCAGTTTTCGGACAGGGGACCCTCAGCCCCAGCATTTT
CASSFRTGDPQPQHF
>TRBV9|few|NA|TRBJ2-3
TGTGCCAGCAGCGTAGTCCCCGACCGGACAGATACGCAGTATTTT
CASSVVPDRTDTQYF
>TRBV18|many|NA|TRBJ1-5
TGTGCCAGCTCACCATCGGACAGATATCAGCCCCAGCATTTT
CASSPSDRYQPQHF